The 14 T cell receptor beta chains below come from one sample, sequenced in a study of blood T cell repertoires in COVID-19. Clones were sequenced by immunoSEQ multiplex PCR, and TCRdb holds only the in-frame ones, with some missing. This table has 140,000 to 150,000 clones, nearly 90% appearing once. Material for sequencing was peripheral blood. These receptors all come from a man between 65 and 80 years old with acute or convalescent COVID-19.

The V gene is TRBV27, the J gene TRBJ1-3; D uncertain. V lost 1 base and J 0 bases, leaving 7 bases between the germline ends. The CDR3 spans 15 residues. Germline CDR1 is MNHEY and CDR2 is SMNVEV (reference sequence). CDR3 in amino acids: CASSLYGNSGNTIYF. The CDR3 nucleotides are TGTGCCAGCAGTTTATACGGTAACTCTGGAAACACCATATATTTT.

This clone was counted once. This chain joins TRBV6-5 and TRBJ2-2, with D hard to call. V gave up 7 bases and J gave up 5 bases, with 8 bases separating them. This CDR3 is built from 12 residues. The germline V gene encodes CDR1 MNHEY and CDR2 SVGAGI. CDR3 coding DNA: TGTGCCAGCACGCGAGAGACCGGGGAGCTGTTTTTT. As protein: CASTRETGELFF.

This clone was counted only a few times. The chain recombines TRBV27 with TRBJ1-5, with 7 bases matching TRBD1. Germline V CDR1 and CDR2: MNHEY, SMNVEV (reference sequence). The trim removed 4 bases at V and 6 bases at J, leaving 6 bases unmatched. The CDR3 is 14 residues long. CDR3 DNA: TGTGCCAGCAGTTCAGTTAGGGGGCTTCAGCCCCAGCATTTT. This sequence encodes CASSSVRGLQPQHF.

The CDR3 here is CASTMAAGAYGYTF. Here the CDR3 DNA reads TGTGCCAGCACTATGGCGGCAGGGGCCTATGGCTACACCTTC. The chain has TRBV2 and TRBJ1-2; D might be TRBD1 (6 bases). The CDR3 sequence is 14 residues long. Trimming left V 7 bases short and J 4 bases short, with 16 bases between. Germline V CDR1 and CDR2: SNHLY, FYNNEI.

This clone was counted once. This chain uses TRBV5-1 with TRBJ2-5, with D perhaps TRBD1 (6 bases). The CDR3 contains 15 residues. The V and J ends lost 5 bases and 4 bases respectively, with 18 bases between them. Germline CDR1 reads SGHRS; CDR2 reads YFSETQ. For the CDR3, the DNA is TGCGCCAGCAGATCGACAGGAACATTGGGAGAGACCCAGTACTTC. Translation gives CASRSTGTLGETQYF.

The chain is built from TRBV9 and TRBJ1-3; D perhaps matches TRBD1 (6 bases). Germline V gene lookup returns CDR1 SGDLS and CDR2 YYNGEE. This CDR3 region has 17 residues. V was pared by 0 bases and J by 0 bases, with 13 bases between. DNA of the CDR3: TGTGCCAGCAGCGTAGAGGCAACAGGGATCTCTGGAAACACCATATATTTT. Protein product: CASSVEATGISGNTIYF.

This clone appeared a few times. The chain couples TRBV7-2 to TRBJ2-3, with 8 bases aligning to TRBD1. Per the germline V gene, CDR1 is SGHTA and CDR2 is FQGNSA. The junction had 10 bases not matched to a gene; V was cut back by 4 bases and J by 4 bases. The CDR3 is 16 amino acids. The CDR3 nucleotides are TGTGCCAGCAGCTATCACTGGACAGGGCTGCCAGATACGCAGTATTTT. This sequence encodes CASSYHWTGLPDTQYF. The whole variable domain, filled in from reference TRBV7-2 and TRBJ2-3, reads GAGVSQSPSNKVTEKGKDVELRCDPISGHTALYWYRQSLGQGLEFLIYFQGNSAPDKSGLPSDRFSAERTGGSVSTLTIQRTQQEDSAVYLCASSYHWTGLPDTQYFGPGTRLTVL.

The J gene is TRBJ1-1, the V gene TRBV5-1; no definite D call. Germline V lookup: CDR1 SGHRS, CDR2 YFSETQ. The CDR3 runs 15 residues. Trimming removed 0 bases at V and 2 bases at J, with 11 bases between. CDR3 amino acids: CASSLAGGVNTEAFF. DNA for the CDR3: TGCGCCAGCAGCTTGGCCGGCGGAGTTAACACTGAAGCTTTCTTT.

The CDR3 protein is CASSSTGAEQETQYF. The CDR3 DNA reads TGCGCCAGCAGCTCGACAGGGGCAGAGCAAGAGACCCAGTACTTC. The genes are TRBV5-1 and TRBJ2-5; TRBD1 agrees at 8 bases. Germline V CDR1 and CDR2: SGHRS, YFSETQ. With 3 bases clipped from V and 2 bases from J, the junction kept 6 bases outside the gene matches. The CDR3 is made up of 15 amino acids.

This clone was found once. The chain is built from TRBV6-5 and TRBJ1-1, with 9 bases lining up with TRBD1. Germline V gene lookup returns CDR1 MNHEY and CDR2 SVGAGI. The trim removed 4 bases at V and 2 bases at J, leaving 2 bases unmatched. The CDR3 extends over 14 amino acids. This CDR3 reads CASSWDRVNTEAFF. In DNA, the CDR3 is TGTGCCAGCAGTTGGGACAGGGTTAACACTGAAGCTTTCTTT.

The chain joins TRBV18 to TRBJ2-2; a possible D gene is TRBD2 (5 bases). Trimming stripped 2 bases from V and 0 bases from J, with 7 bases between. In germline, CDR1 is KGHSH, CDR2 LQKENI. The CDR3 contains 15 residues. Here the CDR3 reads CASSPVGANTGELFF. The CDR3 DNA sequence: TGTGCCAGCTCACCAGTCGGGGCGAACACCGGGGAGCTGTTTTTT.

V is TRBV6-5 and J is TRBJ1-5; 7 nucleotides align to TRBD1. Germline CDR1 MNHEY, CDR2 SVGAGI. The V segment lost 4 bases and the J segment 0 bases; nucleotides outside the gene matches: 6. CDR3 length: 16 amino acids. The CDR3 spells CASSSRTGASNQPQHF. The CDR3 DNA is TGTGCCAGCAGTTCCAGAACAGGGGCTAGCAATCAGCCCCAGCATTTT.

The J gene is TRBJ2-1, the V gene TRBV28; 7 nucleotides agree with TRBD1. Germline V gene lookup returns CDR1 MDHEN and CDR2 SYDVKM. Trimming removed 7 bases from V and 15 bases from J; junction bases left unmatched: 12. The CDR3 loop spans 12 amino acids. CDR3 loop: CASNQARGHRFF. Written as DNA, the CDR3 is TGTGCCAGCAACCAAGCGAGGGGGCATCGGTTCTTC.

This chain links TRBV7-9 with TRBJ1-3; D perhaps matches TRBD1 (6 bases). The CDR3 runs 15 residues. V gave up 8 bases and J gave up 0 bases, with 14 bases separating them. Germline V gene data show CDR1 as SEHNR and CDR2 as FQNEAQ (reference sequence). CDR3 sequence (DNA): TGTGCCAGCCGCCAACAGGGAGACTCTGGAAACACCATATATTTT. Translation gives CASRQQGDSGNTIYF. Based on the CDR3 plus reference TRBV7-9 and TRBJ1-3, the full variable domain is DTGVSQNPRHKITKRGQNVTFRCDPISEHNRLYWYRQTLGQGPEFLTYFQNEAQLEKSRLLSDRFSAERPKGSFSTLEIQRTEQGDSAMYLCASRQQGDSGNTIYFGEGSWLTVV.